Listed below are T cell receptor beta chains from one sample, sequenced in a study of CD8+CD57+ T cells in acquired aplastic anemia. A single record per CDR3 protein comes from TCRdb applying MiXCR to the reads. The sample records 86,000 or so distinct CDR3 sequences, approximately 45% being singletons. Input material: sorted CD4+, CD8+, or CD8+CD57+ T cells (not recorded which) from PBMCs. The receptors were sampled from a human donor in good health, serving as a control. Each CDR3 is given with its conserved first and last residue. Fields, in order: V gene, clone size, J gene, D gene, CDR3 protein, CDR3 DNA. The D gene is left open where the match is weak. Size is stated for part of the rows, as once, few or many counts, or as a class when the clone is expanded.

>TRBV27|many|TRBJ2-7|NA
CASSLTQGPEQYF
TGTGCCAGCAGTTTGACCCAGGGCCCCGAGCAGTACTTC
>TRBV20-1|many|TRBJ2-5|NA
CSARDPSSRETQYF
TGCAGTGCTAGAGATCCCAGCAGCAGGGAGACCCAGTACTTC
>TRBV29-1|once|TRBJ1-1|NA
CSVQWEGPEAFF
TGCAGCGTTCAGTGGGAGGGACCTGAAGCTTTCTTT
>TRBV27|few|TRBJ2-1|NA
CASSSNNEQFF
TGTGCCAGCAGTTCGAACAATGAGCAGTTCTTC
>TRBV7-3|once|TRBJ2-7|NA
CASSLSGGNEQYF
TGTGCCAGCAGCTTATCGGGGGGCAACGAGCAGTACTTC
>TRBV4-3|NA|TRBJ1-1|NA
CASSQERGTKTEAFF
TGCGCCAGCAGCCAAGAGCGGGGGACAAAAACTGAAGCTTTCTTT
>TRBV25-1|NA|TRBJ1-5|TRBD1
CASTSRDSGAPQHF
TGTGCCAGCACTTCCCGGGACAGTGGAGCGCCCCAGCATTTT
>TRBV27|NA|TRBJ2-3|TRBD2
CASSYTLAGGADTQYF
TGTGCCAGCAGTTACACTCTAGCGGGAGGCGCAGATACGCAGTATTTT
>TRBV20-1|NA|TRBJ1-2|TRBD1
CSASASGQVGSNYGYTF
TGCAGTGCTAGTGCTAGCGGACAGGTGGGATCTAACTATGGCTACACCTTC
>TRBV6-2/TRBV6-3|many|TRBJ1-2|TRBD1
CASSYLLTPGQGGYGYTF
TGTGCCAGCAGTTACCTCTTAACGCCAGGACAGGGGGGCTATGGCTACACCTTC
>TRBV7-2|NA|TRBJ1-4|NA
CASSPPGAPNEKLFF
TGTGCCAGCAGCCCCCCGGGCGCCCCTAATGAAAAACTGTTTTTT
>TRBV24-1|NA|TRBJ2-5|TRBD1
CATARQGVVEETQYF
TGTGCCACCGCAAGACAGGGGGTTGTTGAAGAGACCCAGTACTTC
>TRBV9|many|TRBJ1-1|NA
CASSPEAPEAFF
TGTGCCAGCAGCCCGGAAGCCCCTGAAGCTTTCTTT
>TRBV6-1|once|TRBJ2-3|NA
CASSARDFADTQYF
TGTGCCAGCAGTGCCCGAGACTTTGCAGATACGCAGTATTTT
>TRBV9|many|TRBJ1-1|NA
CASSVGSGGTEAFF
TGTGCCAGCAGCGTAGGGAGTGGAGGCACTGAAGCTTTCTTT